This T cell receptor beta chain originates from a study of shared clonotypes between healthy human individuals. Study context: Participating donors consisted of two women and a few men aged 18 to 49. Every donor yielded three CD4 naive, three CD4 memory, two CD8 naive and one CD8 memory plate. Study-wide findings and caveats: Rarefaction analysis demonstrated incomplete sorted-subset sequencing notwithstanding large depth.

To note about this clone: The antigen is undetermined.

CD8 cells classed as naive were CD45RO-negative and positively selected for CCR7, excluding terminally differentiated effector memory CD45RA+ cells. Donors comprised healthy HIV-negative adults lacking recent acute infections or vaccinations. Per germline, CDR1 LNHNV and CDR2 YYDKDF (reference sequence). V gave up 6 bases and J gave up 2 bases, with 13 bases separating them. The length of the CDR3 is 14 residues. Method: immunoSEQ multiplex PCR; TCRdb's copy keeps in-frame clones and lacks some. The table lists around 1.9 million clones, about 93% of them singletons. The clonotype was recovered from a man between 18 and 35 years old in good health. Some clones in this sample may be carry-over from other donors' samples. Specimen: naive CD8+ T cells from PBMCs. The V and J genes are TRBV15 and TRBJ1-1; D not certain. The CDR3 spells CATRGTERNTEAFF. The CDR3 bases are TGTGCCACCAGAGGTACAGAGAGAAACACTGAAGCTTTCTTT.